This TCR beta chain was profiled in a study of cytomegalovirus exposure and HLA in healthy donors. The CDR3 is 11 residues long. V was pared by 6 bases and J by 4 bases, with 6 bases between. Germline CDR1 MDHEN, CDR2 SYDVKM. Amplification used 60 Vbeta primers and 13 Jbeta primers. Data came from immunoSEQ multiplex PCR; TCRdb stores just in-frame clones and leaves some out. In the table there are 150,000 to 200,000 clones, roughly three quarters of which are singletons. The sequence was obtained from a male donor in good health and CMV-seronegative. Sequenced: PBMCs. The chain couples TRBV28 to TRBJ1-1; no definite D call. The CDR3 DNA sequence: TGTGCCAGCAGCTTGGCCACTGAAGCTTTCTTT. Its protein product is CASSLATEAFF.